These T cell receptor beta chains were read from a single sample in a study of CD8+CD57+ T cells in acquired aplastic anemia. One entry per CDR3 protein results from TCRdb running MiXCR on the reads. This table has over 150,000 distinct CDR3 sequences, about 48% appearing once. Sequenced: sorted CD4+, CD8+, or CD8+CD57+ T cells (not recorded which) from PBMCs. Source of these receptors: a human donor with aplastic anemia. Both conserved end residues are part of each CDR3. The order of the fields is V gene, CDR3 length, CDR3 protein.

v_gene: TRBV20-1
len: 13
CDR3aa: CSAPRTWGTEAFF

v_gene: TRBV2
len: 13
CDR3aa: CASSGQGHGTQYF

v_gene: TRBV7-2
len: 13
CDR3aa: CASSRNSGETQYF

v_gene: TRBV24-1
len: 15
CDR3aa: CATSDSRQGSYEQYF

v_gene: TRBV20-1
len: 14
CDR3aa: CSASDQGAGSPLHF

v_gene: TRBV29-1
len: 13
CDR3aa: CSVGTRTNYEQYF

v_gene: TRBV20-1
len: 14
CDR3aa: CSARGRTGSYEQYF

v_gene: TRBV15
len: 12
CDR3aa: CATSGDTGELFF

v_gene: TRBV10-3
len: 12
CDR3aa: CAIAGGTDTQYF

v_gene: TRBV5-6
len: 15
CDR3aa: CASSGGTGYNYEQYF

v_gene: TRBV4-2
len: 15
CDR3aa: CASSWTGQGHYGYTF

v_gene: TRBV7-6
len: 15
CDR3aa: CASSYGTGQYYEQYF

v_gene: TRBV7-9
len: 12
CDR3aa: CASSSTSAGLFF

v_gene: TRBV20-1
len: 13
CDR3aa: CSASYRDTGELFF